These T cell receptor beta chains were read from a single sample in a study of blood T cell repertoires in COVID-19. Assay: immunoSEQ multiplex PCR; the TCRdb copy retains only in-frame clones and omits some. The data contain some 460,000 clones, 85% to 90% of them singletons. The specimen sequenced was peripheral blood. The source of these receptors is a woman in her twenties or thirties with acute or convalescent COVID-19. Each CDR3 is given with its conserved first and last residue. The order of the fields is CDR3 DNA, CDR3 protein, D gene, V gene, J gene. D genes are given only for firm matches.

CDR3nt: TGTGCCAGCAGTTACTCCAGGGGGTCACCCCTCCACTTT; CDR3aa: CASSYSRGSPLHF; d_gene: TRBD1; v_gene: TRBV28; j_gene: TRBJ1-6
CDR3nt: TGTGCCAGCAGCTCCATTAATGAGCAGTTCTTC; CDR3aa: CASSSINEQFF; d_gene: .; v_gene: TRBV7-9; j_gene: TRBJ2-1
CDR3nt: TGCGCCAGCAGCTTCGGGACAGGGACCTACGAGCAGTACTTC; CDR3aa: CASSFGTGTYEQYF; d_gene: TRBD1; v_gene: TRBV5-1; j_gene: TRBJ2-7
CDR3nt: TGTGCCAGCAGCTTAGCTCGTCAGTCCACTGAAGCTTTCTTT; CDR3aa: CASSLARQSTEAFF; d_gene: .; v_gene: TRBV7-2; j_gene: TRBJ1-1
CDR3nt: TGTGCCAGCAGTGAAGGGACTAGCCGAGAGACCCAGTACTTC; CDR3aa: CASSEGTSRETQYF; d_gene: TRBD2; v_gene: TRBV6-1; j_gene: TRBJ2-5
CDR3nt: TGTGCCAGCAAGGGGACAGGATTAATTTTAAATTCACCCCTCCACTTT; CDR3aa: CASKGTGLILNSPLHF; d_gene: TRBD1; v_gene: TRBV25-1; j_gene: TRBJ1-6
CDR3nt: TGTGCCAGCAGCTTATCTCCGGATGAGGGTGGCTACACCTTC; CDR3aa: CASSLSPDEGGYTF; d_gene: .; v_gene: TRBV7-6; j_gene: TRBJ1-2
CDR3nt: TGCAGCGTTTTGCGTGGTGGGAACACTGAAGCTTTCTTT; CDR3aa: CSVLRGGNTEAFF; d_gene: .; v_gene: TRBV29-1; j_gene: TRBJ1-1
CDR3nt: TGCGCCAGCAGCGCTGCGGACAGAGATACGCAGTATTTT; CDR3aa: CASSAADRDTQYF; d_gene: .; v_gene: TRBV5-1; j_gene: TRBJ2-3
CDR3nt: TGTGCCACCCAGTCTCTGCCTAGCAATCAGCCCCAGCATTTT; CDR3aa: CATQSLPSNQPQHF; d_gene: .; v_gene: TRBV28; j_gene: TRBJ1-5
CDR3nt: TGTGCCAGCAGTTACTCAAGTGGAGTCGGGAACACTGAAGCTTTCTTT; CDR3aa: CASSYSSGVGNTEAFF; d_gene: .; v_gene: TRBV6-5; j_gene: TRBJ1-1
CDR3nt: TGCGCCAGCAGCCAAGCAGTAGCTACCTACAATGAGCAGTTCTTC; CDR3aa: CASSQAVATYNEQFF; d_gene: .; v_gene: TRBV4-1; j_gene: TRBJ2-1
CDR3nt: TGTGCCAGCAGCCCCCACAGGGACGTGAACACTGAAGCTTTCTTT; CDR3aa: CASSPHRDVNTEAFF; d_gene: .; v_gene: TRBV3-1/TRBV3-2; j_gene: TRBJ1-1
CDR3nt: TGTGCCAGTGACTCTCCGGGACAGGGGAACACTGAAGCTTTCTTT; CDR3aa: CASDSPGQGNTEAFF; d_gene: TRBD1; v_gene: TRBV19; j_gene: TRBJ1-1
CDR3nt: TGTGCCAGCAACGGACAGGGGGCCTACAATGAGCAGTTCTTC; CDR3aa: CASNGQGAYNEQFF; d_gene: TRBD1; v_gene: TRBV2; j_gene: TRBJ2-1
CDR3nt: TGTGCCAGCAGTTTTCAAGGGAGCACTGAAGCTTTCTTT; CDR3aa: CASSFQGSTEAFF; d_gene: .; v_gene: TRBV12-3/TRBV12-4; j_gene: TRBJ1-1
CDR3nt: TGTGCCAGTAGTCAAGACCACAGGCGGGAAGTGAAAGTGGAGACCCAGTACTTC; CDR3aa: CASSQDHRREVKVETQYF; d_gene: .; v_gene: TRBV19; j_gene: TRBJ2-5